This T cell receptor (beta chain) was captured in a study of CD8 T cells in Susac syndrome (dated by TCRdb to about 2019). At the level of the whole study: Repertoire sequencing was used to test whether CD8+ T cell activation and differentiation in Susac syndrome was antigen driven. Clonality of the CD8+ T cell repertoire was compared between over ten healthy donors, roughly 14 Susac syndrome patients and about 15 multiple sclerosis patients. Study-wide conclusions, independent of this receptor: The study acknowledged that relatively few individuals were included in the TCR sequencing and HLA analysis.

Peripheral blood CD8+ and CD4+ T cells from healthy donors, Susac syndrome patients and multiple sclerosis patients were profiled by high-throughput TCR beta sequencing. Treatment-naive patients with stable or active relapsing-remitting disease fulfilling revised McDonald criteria were used as multiple sclerosis controls. Bulk CD8+ and CD4+ T cells were purified magnetically by negative isolation, whereas CD8+ TEMRA cells were enriched by FACS. Blood was drawn into EDTA tubes, processed within 24 hours, and PBMCs were isolated by density gradient centrifugation. PBMCs destined for TCR sequencing were cryopreserved in liquid nitrogen and later thawed in a 37 °C water bath. The sorted or isolated CD4+, CD8+ and CD8+ TEMRA cells had a purity of 90% or higher. RNA was extracted using the RNeasy kit, and roughly 0.5 to 1 microgram was reverse transcribed with random hexamers. The immunoSEQ multiplex PCR assay, covering 54 Vbeta and 13 Jbeta segments, was used to amplify TCR beta CDR3 regions. PCR amplification bias was corrected by using a synthetic template baseline for primer optimization and computational correction. As for the original processing: Reads were assigned to V, D and J genes according to IMGT and analyzed in immunoSEQ Analyzer, with only productive sequences retained. To calculate clonality, Shannon entropy was normalized by log2 of the number of productive unique sequences and then subtracted from one. For each patient and control, public and private clones were evaluated among the 100 most prevalent clones. Clones were defined as Susac-specific if absent from the healthy and MS cohorts, from over a thousand published viral clones and from other ImmuneACCESS disease sequences. In-frame beta chains were kept once TCRdb had trimmed the public reads at Q25 with fastp and called clones with MiXCR. Each record represents a unique CDR3 protein, reported with the most common genes and DNA among its rows. The V and J calls and clone size come from TCRdb's table, not from the authors' own analysis. The sample table records fewer than 350,000 distinct CDR3 sequences; 70% to 90% of these occur just once. The ten largest clones capture around 0.18% of the sample.

Based on the germline V gene, the CDR1 and CDR2 sequences are MGHDK and SYGVNS. From cysteine to phenylalanine, the CDR3 is 11 amino acids long. Solely the CDR3 DNA is kept, with 33 bases framed from the first base. V and J are truncated by 4 bases and 6 bases respectively, leaving an intervening sequence of 4 bases. Only a few counts were recorded for this clonotype. The specificity of this receptor is unknown. No per-base quality is available; no much larger clone lies one base away. The sequencing input was CD8+ T cells from PBMCs. The V and J segments used are TRBV25-1 and TRBJ2-1; no confident D gene assignment can be made. This sequence originates from a human donor with multiple sclerosis. The DNA is TGTGCCAGCAGTGCGAGCAATGAGCAGTTCTTC. Translated, it reads CASSASNEQFF.